This passage covers 14 T cell receptor beta chains from one sample sequenced in a study of identical twins. TCRdb processed the 5' RACE reads anew with MiXCR; each CDR3 protein has one entry. Of 750,000 to 950,000 distinct CDR3 sequences listed, roughly 12% are singletons. The same specimen was also included in a second study, on yellow fever vaccine responses in identical twins.

The sequencing sample was made of PBMCs. Receptor source: a woman younger than 30 in good health.

This clonotype was observed a few times. This rearrangement joins TRBV7-2 to TRBJ1-5; unclear D gene. The CDR3 runs 15 residues. CDR1 is SGHTA, CDR2 FQGNSA, per germline. The V end was cut by 1 base, the J end by 1 base, with 8 bases between. The CDR3 region is CASSLVLGSNQPQHF. For the CDR3, the DNA is TGTGCCAGCAGCTTAGTGTTGGGGAGCAATCAGCCCCAGCATTTT.

Comment on this clonotype: This may be a read error, as it is one base from a much larger clone. This chain uses TRBV6-1 with TRBJ2-5, with D maybe TRBD1 (6 bases). The V gene lost 4 bases and the J gene lost 5 bases, with 11 bases spanning the gap. This CDR3 is built from 13 residues. The germline V gene has CDR1 MNHNS and CDR2 SASEGT. Written as DNA, the CDR3 is TGTGCCAGCAGTGCAGGGGAGTGGGAGACCCAGTACTTC. Translation: CASSAGEWETQYF.

In this sample, this clonotype turned up a few times. The chain's CDR3 is CASRQGATGELFF. CDR3 DNA sequence: TGCGCCAGCAGACAGGGGGCCACCGGGGAGCTGTTTTTT. The chain couples TRBV10-2 to TRBJ2-2; 9 bases are a match to TRBD1. V lost 6 bases and J lost 4; bases outside the gene matches: 0. Per the germline V gene, CDR1 is WSHSY and CDR2 is SAAADI. The CDR3 has 13 amino acids.

The V and J genes are TRBV18 and TRBJ2-7, with 9 bases that match TRBD2. V lost 2 bases and J lost 1; bases outside the gene matches: 6. Germline V gene sequence: CDR1 KGHSH, CDR2 LQKENI. This CDR3 has 16 amino acids. Here the CDR3 reads CASSPSAGGLSYEQYF. For the CDR3, the DNA is TGTGCCAGCTCACCATCAGCGGGAGGCCTATCCTACGAGCAGTACTTC.

The V gene is TRBV6-4, the J gene TRBJ2-5, with D possibly matching TRBD1 (5 bases). The V end was cut by 9 bases, the J end by 2 bases, with 19 bases between. This CDR3 region has 15 residues. Germline V CDR1 and CDR2: MRHNA, SNTAGT. The chain's CDR3 is CARKYPAQEQETQYF. CDR3 coding DNA: TGTGCCAGAAAGTATCCTGCACAGGAACAAGAGACCCAGTACTTC.

This clonotype was detected ten times or more. V is TRBV12-3 or TRBV12-4 and J is TRBJ2-1; TRBD2 aligns across 8 bases. This CDR3 comprises 15 residues. J gave up 9 bases and V 3 bases, and 10 bases lay outside the gene matches. The CDR3 is CASSFTGGALREQFF. The CDR3, as DNA: TGTGCCAGCAGTTTCACGGGGGGGGCGCTTCGTGAGCAGTTCTTC.

Many counts were recorded for this clonotype. The chain employs TRBV5-1 and TRBJ2-2; no clear D. This CDR3 comprises 13 residues. Germline loops: CDR1 SGHRS, CDR2 YFSETQ. V was cut by 4 bases and J by 0 bases, with 4 bases left in between. CDR3 sequence reads: CASSRSNTGELFF. For the CDR3, the DNA is TGCGCCAGCAGCAGGTCGAACACCGGGGAGCTGTTTTTT.

The chain recombines TRBV6-7 with TRBJ2-3; 8 nucleotides match TRBD2. TRBV6-7 is reported as an ORF; its role is uncertain. This CDR3 contains 19 residues. V lost 0 bases, J lost 6 bases, and 17 bases stayed unmatched. The CDR3 DNA sequence: TGTGCCAGCAGTTACTCGAACGGAGTAGCGGGACCCCGCGGGGATACGCAGTATTTT. This gives the protein CASSYSNGVAGPRGDTQYF.

This clonotype was seen more than once but under ten times. The rearrangement links TRBV7-9 to TRBJ2-3; D is unclear. The V gene lost 5 bases and the J gene lost 0 bases, with 9 bases spanning the gap. CDR1 is SEHNR, CDR2 FQNEAQ, per germline (reference sequence). The CDR3 length is 14 residues. CDR3 nucleotide sequence: TGTGCCAGCAGCGGGAAGCCAAGCACAGATACGCAGTATTTT. Its translation: CASSGKPSTDTQYF.

This clonotype has a handful of counts. The chain couples TRBV4-1 to TRBJ1-5, with 9 bases aligning to TRBD1. The CDR3 is made up of 15 amino acids. Germline CDR1 is MGHRA and CDR2 is YSYEKL. V dropped 1 base and J dropped 6; count of bases not matched to a gene: 4. The CDR3, as DNA: TGCGCCAGCAGCCAAGTACAGGGGGCAGGTCAGCCCCAGCATTTT. It is translated as CASSQVQGAGQPQHF.

The chain joins TRBV18 to TRBJ2-7; D is uncertain. V was pared by 3 bases and J by 2 bases, with 14 bases between. Germline-derived CDR1 and CDR2 are KGHSH and LQKENI. This CDR3 is 15 amino acids long. The CDR3 bases are TGTGCCAGCTCACCTCGCCGTGGAGAACCCTACGAGCAGTACTTC. This encodes CASSPRRGEPYEQYF. Combining the CDR3 with reference TRBV18 and TRBJ2-7 gives the whole variable domain NAGVMQNPRHLVRRRGQEARLRCSPMKGHSHVYWYRQLPEEGLKFMVYLQKENIIDESGMPKERFSAEFPKEGPSILRIQQVVRGDSAAYFCASSPRRGEPYEQYFGPGTRLTVT.

This clonotype came up a few times. The rearrangement joins TRBV7-9 to TRBJ2-7, with D possibly TRBD2 on 6 matching bases. Germline V gives CDR1 SEHNR, CDR2 FQNEAQ (reference sequence). This CDR3 has 14 amino acids. Trimming shortened V by 3 bases and J by 4 bases, and 13 bases separated the two germline ends. The DNA for the CDR3 is TGTGCCAGCAGCTTCGGGGGATCCGAGTACGAGCAGTACGTC. Translation gives CASSFGGSEYEQYV.

This chain joins TRBV20-1 and TRBJ2-7; TRBD1 or TRBD2 may be the D gene (6 bases each). The CDR3 spans 14 residues. Trimming left V 7 bases short and J 0 bases short, with 16 bases between. CDR1 is DFQATT and CDR2 is SNEGSKA in the germline V gene (reference sequence). Written as DNA, the CDR3 is TGCAGTGGGGGGCGGGCAGCGGGCTCCTACGAGCAGTACTTC. Its translation: CSGGRAAGSYEQYF.

This clonotype has a count of ten or more. The chain has TRBV11-2 and TRBJ2-1; 13 nucleotides agree with TRBD2. Looked up from germline, CDR1 is SGHAT and CDR2 is FQNNGV. The CDR3 spans 19 residues. The ends lost 8 bases at V and 0 bases at J; junction bases unmatched: 13. The CDR3 DNA reads TGTGCCAGCGGTGGGGGACCGGGACTAGCGGGACTCTCCTACAATGAGCAGTTCTTC. Its protein is CASGGGPGLAGLSYNEQFF.